This T cell receptor (beta chain) was sequenced for a study of CD8+ T cells in alopecia areata. Study in general: It was oral tofacitinib, at 5 to 10 mg twice daily, that treated patients received.

The V end was cut by 3 bases, the J end by 5 bases, with 14 bases between. CDR1 MGHDK and CDR2 SYGVNS come from the germline V gene. The CDR3 extends over 14 amino acids. Reverse transcription of extracted RNA yielded cDNA, which provided the sequencing template. Generated by immunoSEQ multiplex PCR, the TCRdb table keeps only in-frame clones and is missing some. The data contain hundreds of thousands of clones, about three fifths of them singletons. As for treatment: oral pan-JAK inhibitor, 5-10 mg twice daily. The source of this sequence is a human donor with alopecia areata. The sequencing here drew on CD4+ T cells sorted from blood, taken at roughly week 53, from a patient treated with tofacitinib. This chain uses TRBV25-1 with TRBJ2-7; perhaps D is TRBD1 or TRBD2 (5 bases each). In DNA form, the CDR3 reads TGTGCCAGCAGTGATCCGGGACCTGTAGACGAGCAGTACTTC. It specifies CASSDPGPVDEQYF.